These 30 T cell receptor beta chains originate from one sample sequenced in a study of Ad26.COV2.S vaccination and SARS-CoV-2 variants. Documented treatment: roughly 18 received Ad26.COV2.S at low or high dose, single or two shots; about 5 received placebo; per-sample allocation not given. Vaccine and placebo recipients were sampled on day 63 after the first injection. The data were produced by immunoSEQ multiplex PCR, yet TCRdb's version contains in-frame clones alone and is incomplete. There are roughly 700,000 clones in the sample; roughly 90% occur only once, and roughly 1.5% lies in the top ten. The specimen comprised peripheral blood, sampled in a trial of Ad26.COV2.S vaccine versus placebo. The source of these receptors is a person between 18 and 65 years old who received the Ad26.COV2.S COVID-19 vaccine or a placebo.

The chain is built from TRBV7-6 and TRBJ2-2; D assignment may be TRBD1 or TRBD2 (5 bases each). V was shortened by 7 bases and J by 6 bases, with 18 bases between the two germline ends. This CDR3 is built from 15 residues. Per germline, CDR1 SGHVS and CDR2 FNYEAQ. This CDR3 reads CASIKGTIMAGELFF. The CDR3 nucleotides are TGTGCCAGCATTAAAGGGACCATCATGGCCGGGGAGCTGTTTTTT.

This chain uses TRBV18 with TRBJ1-6; no reliable D call. In germline, CDR1 is KGHSH, CDR2 LQKENI. Trimming took 1 base from V and 0 from J, leaving 7 bases between them. This CDR3 comprises 16 residues. DNA of the CDR3: TGTGCCAGCTCACCACTCCGCACCTCCTATAATTCACCCCTCCACTTT. This gives the protein CASSPLRTSYNSPLHF.

CDR3 residues: CASSLRRSSGANVLTF. CDR3 DNA: TGTGCCAGCAGTTTACGCCGGAGCTCTGGGGCCAACGTCCTGACTTTC. The chain is built from TRBV27 and TRBJ2-6, with no clear D. From germline, CDR1 is MNHEY and CDR2 SMNVEV (reference sequence). V was shortened by 2 bases and J by 0 bases, with 8 bases between the two germline ends. This CDR3 is 16 amino acids long.

This sequence joins TRBV30 and TRBJ1-1; 7 bases line up with TRBD1. Trimming removed 3 bases from V and 6 bases from J; junction bases left unmatched: 4. Germline CDR1 reads GTSNPN; CDR2 reads SVGIG (reference sequence). The CDR3 has 12 residues. CDR3 coding DNA: TGTGCCTGGAGCACAGGGGCTCCTGAAGCTTTCTTT. Its protein product is CAWSTGAPEAFF.

This chain joins TRBV27 and TRBJ2-7; tentatively, D is TRBD1 or TRBD2 (5 bases each). V lost 2 bases, J lost 7 bases, and 12 bases lay in between. Germline-derived CDR1 and CDR2 are MNHEY and SMNVEV (reference sequence). The CDR3 totals 13 residues. The CDR3 nucleotides are TGTGCCAGCAGTTTAGGGGGATCCTCGGAGCAGTACTTC. This codes for CASSLGGSSEQYF.

The rearrangement links TRBV3-1 (or the pseudogene TRBV3-2) to TRBJ1-2; TRBD1 matches at 8 bases. This CDR3 is 12 amino acids long. With V trimmed by 8 bases and J by 14 bases, 13 bases remained unmatched. Germline CDR1 and CDR2: LGHDT and YNNKEL (reference sequence). The CDR3 region is CASAPTTGQETF. The CDR3 coding sequence is TGTGCCAGCGCGCCTACCACGGGACAGGAGACCTTC.

The gene calls are TRBV7-2 and TRBJ2-1; 10 bases line up with TRBD1. V gave up 5 bases and J gave up 4 bases; unmatched junction bases: 5. The CDR3 consists of 15 residues. CDR1 is SGHTA and CDR2 is FQGNSA in the germline V gene. The CDR3 DNA follows: TGTGCCAGCAGCCCTGACAGGGGGCGGTACAATGAGCAGTTCTTC. Its translation: CASSPDRGRYNEQFF. Full variable domain (remainder filled in from reference TRBV7-2 and TRBJ2-1): GAGVSQSPSNKVTEKGKDVELRCDPISGHTALYWYRQSLGQGLEFLIYFQGNSAPDKSGLPSDRFSAERTGGSVSTLTIQRTQQEDSAVYLCASSPDRGRYNEQFFGPGTRLTVL.

The rearrangement uses TRBV2 and TRBJ1-2, with D possibly being TRBD1 (5 bases). The germline V and J ends were trimmed by 8 bases and 4 bases, with 20 bases remaining between them. The CDR3 extends over 15 amino acids. Per germline, CDR1 SNHLY and CDR2 FYNNEI. The CDR3 bases are TGTGCCAGCGTCGAACAGACAGCTGGTCTCTATGGCTACACCTTC. Encoded protein: CASVEQTAGLYGYTF.

The chain couples TRBV19 to TRBJ1-5; tentatively, D is TRBD1 (6 bases). Germline V gene lookup returns CDR1 LNHDA and CDR2 SQIVND (reference sequence). The ends were cut back, 5 bases at V and 10 bases at J, with 15 bases in the middle. This CDR3 is built from 13 residues. The CDR3 here is CASSVQGPAPQHF. For the CDR3, the DNA is TGTGCCAGTAGTGTCCAGGGGCCCGCCCCCCAGCATTTT.

The genes are TRBV5-1 and TRBJ2-7, with 14 bases that match TRBD2. Germline V lookup: CDR1 SGHRS, CDR2 YFSETQ. The trim removed 4 bases at V and 4 bases at J, leaving 4 bases unmatched. The CDR3 spans 15 residues. CDR3 loop: CASSPGTSGRYEQYF. DNA of the CDR3: TGCGCCAGCAGCCCTGGGACTAGCGGGAGATACGAGCAGTACTTC.

This chain connects TRBV10-3 to TRBJ2-7, with a tentative D call TRBD2 (5 bases). Trimming took 2 bases from V and 2 from J, leaving 13 bases between them. The CDR3 loop spans 15 amino acids. The germline CDR1 and CDR2 sequences are ENHRY and SYGVKD. This CDR3 reads CAISESWSGPYEQYF. CDR3 coding DNA: TGTGCCATCAGTGAGAGCTGGAGCGGCCCCTACGAGCAGTACTTC.

The V gene is TRBV5-6, the J gene TRBJ1-1; a weak D match, TRBD1 (5 bases). Between the trimmed V and J ends, which lost 2 bases and 1 base, there was a span of 9 bases. In germline, CDR1 is SGHDT, CDR2 YYEEEE. CDR3 size: 14 residues. CDR3 bases: TGTGCCAGCAGCTTCGGTACAGGGAACACTGAAGCTTTCTTT. It yields the protein CASSFGTGNTEAFF.

As to this clone: The sample carries other DNA sequences with the same CDR3. The chain has TRBV7-2 and TRBJ2-5; TRBD1 might be the D (5 bases). From germline, CDR1 is SGHTA and CDR2 FQGNSA. V lost 0 bases and J 1 base, leaving 6 bases between the germline ends. CDR3 length: 14 residues. This CDR3 is CASSLARGQETQYF. CDR3 coding DNA: TGTGCCAGCAGCTTAGCAAGGGGCCAAGAGACCCAGTACTTC.

The chain recombines TRBV5-1 with TRBJ2-7; 7 bases line up with TRBD2. V shed 0 bases and J 2 bases; nucleotides not matched to a gene: 5. CDR1 is SGHRS, CDR2 YFSETQ, per germline. The CDR3 length is 15 residues. In nucleotides, the CDR3 is TGCGCCAGCAGCTTGGATGGCGGGAGCGCCTACGAGCAGTACTTC. Translation: CASSLDGGSAYEQYF.

This sequence joins TRBV7-2 and TRBJ1-2, with a possible D match to TRBD1 (5 bases). Trimming stripped 4 bases from V and 4 bases from J, with 10 bases between. CDR1 SGHTA and CDR2 FQGNSA come from the germline V gene. The CDR3 length is 13 residues. Written as DNA, the CDR3 is TGTGCCAGCAGCTGGTCGGGGGTCTATGGCTACACCTTC. This gives the protein CASSWSGVYGYTF.

This chain connects TRBV7-9 to TRBJ2-3, with TRBD2 as a possible D gene (5 bases). This CDR3 has 16 residues. V lost 5 bases, J lost 6 bases, and 21 bases lay in between. Germline CDR1 reads SEHNR; CDR2 reads FQNEAQ (reference sequence). The CDR3 DNA reads TGTGCCAGCAGCGTCTTAACTAGTAACGGGCTGGATACGCAGTATTTT. Its translation: CASSVLTSNGLDTQYF.

V usage is TRBV7-2 and J usage is TRBJ2-1, with a tentative D call TRBD2 (7 bases). The CDR3 covers 16 residues. Germline CDR1 SGHTA, CDR2 FQGNSA. Trimming cost V 0 bases and J 4 bases, with 13 bases left between them. The CDR3: CASSLAGSGTYNEQFF. In DNA form, the CDR3 reads TGTGCCAGCAGCTTAGCAGGGAGCGGGACATACAATGAGCAGTTCTTC.

The chain is built from TRBV3-1 (or the pseudogene TRBV3-2) and TRBJ2-5, with TRBD2 matching over 10 bases. Germline V gives CDR1 LGHDT, CDR2 YNNKEL (reference sequence). Germline trimming cut 1 base from V and 2 bases from J; bases unmatched to any gene: 4. The CDR3 totals 16 residues. CDR3 bases: TGTGCCAGCAGCCAAGGGACTAGCGGTATACAAGAGACCCAGTACTTC. It encodes CASSQGTSGIQETQYF.

The chain links TRBV19 to TRBJ2-7, with TRBD2 identical over 9 bases. Germline V gene lookup returns CDR1 LNHDA and CDR2 SQIVND (reference sequence). CDR3 size: 15 residues. Trimming took 3 bases from V and 4 from J; bases not matched to a gene: 7. CDR3 protein: CASSISRTSAYEQYF. The DNA for the CDR3 is TGTGCCAGTAGTATCTCCCGGACTAGCGCGTACGAGCAGTACTTC.

Notes on this clone: This CDR3 is also generated by other DNA sequences in the sample. The J gene is TRBJ1-5, the V gene TRBV3-1 (or the pseudogene TRBV3-2); D uncertain. The CDR3 totals 14 residues. The V gene's germline CDR1 is LGHDT and CDR2 YNNKEL (reference sequence). The V end lost 2 bases, the J end lost 1 base, and 6 bases lay between the germline ends. CDR3: CASSQTGSNQPQHF. CDR3 DNA: TGTGCCAGCAGCCAAACGGGGAGCAATCAGCCCCAGCATTTT.

To note about this clone: The sample has other DNA sequences that encode this CDR3 too. The V and J genes are TRBV24-1 and TRBJ2-5; the D is unclear. The V gene lost 4 bases and the J gene lost 1 base, with 6 bases spanning the gap. Germline V gene sequence: CDR1 KGHDR, CDR2 SFDVKD. The CDR3 spans 13 residues. The DNA for the CDR3 is TGTGCCACCAGTGACCCACCCCAAGAGACCCAGTACTTC. It is translated as CATSDPPQETQYF.

The rearrangement uses TRBV7-9 and TRBJ1-1, with 7 nucleotides matching TRBD1. This CDR3 spans 16 amino acids. The V gene's germline CDR1 is SEHNR and CDR2 FQNEAQ (reference sequence). V shed 1 base, J shed 2 bases, and the junction held 7 bases outside the gene matches. Here the CDR3 reads CASSLEGAGDNTEAFF. CDR3 bases: TGTGCCAGCAGCTTAGAGGGGGCGGGTGACAACACTGAAGCTTTCTTT. Full variable domain (rest looked up from reference TRBV7-9 and TRBJ1-1): DTGVSQNPRHKITKRGQNVTFRCDPISEHNRLYWYRQTLGQGPEFLTYFQNEAQLEKSRLLSDRFSAERPKGSFSTLEIQRTEQGDSAMYLCASSLEGAGDNTEAFFGQGTRLTVV.

The chain joins TRBV4-3 to TRBJ1-5, with a tentative D call TRBD1 (6 bases). Trimming took off 0 bases at V and 3 bases at J, with 9 bases between the two ends. CDR1 LGHNA and CDR2 YSLEER come from the germline V gene. This CDR3 is 15 amino acids long. Here the CDR3 reads CASSQDRDNNQPQHF. The CDR3 DNA follows: TGCGCCAGCAGCCAAGATAGGGACAACAATCAGCCCCAGCATTTT.

The chain uses TRBV6-5 and TRBJ2-2; D gene ambiguous. This CDR3 comprises 14 residues. V was pared by 1 base and J by 1 base, with 4 bases between. CDR1 and CDR2 (germline): MNHEY, SVGAGI. The CDR3 nucleotides are TGTGCCAGCAGTTACTTTGTGAACACCGGGGAGCTGTTTTTT. Its translation is CASSYFVNTGELFF.

This clone was seen more than once but under ten times. J is TRBJ2-7 and V is TRBV30; 8 bases fit TRBD1. The V segment lost 1 base and the J segment 4 bases; nucleotides outside the gene matches: 9. CDR1 and CDR2 from the germline V gene are GTSNPN and SVGIG (reference sequence). This CDR3 spans 15 amino acids. The CDR3 DNA follows: TGTGCCTGGAGTGCCCCCCGACAGGGGCAGTACGAGCAGTACTTC. Protein sequence: CAWSAPRQGQYEQYF.

The chain has TRBV24-1 and TRBJ2-3, with D possibly being TRBD2 (5 bases). The CDR3 consists of 14 residues. Trimming left V 6 bases short and J 0 bases short, with 9 bases between. CDR1 is KGHDR and CDR2 is SFDVKD in the germline V gene. As DNA, the CDR3 is TGTGCCACCAGTAGGGAGCGGAGCACAGATACGCAGTATTTT. Its translation is CATSRERSTDTQYF.

About this clone itself: The same CDR3 arises from other DNA sequences in this sample as well. As DNA, the CDR3 is TGTGCCAGCACCCGAACGGGGGCTACTGAAGCTTTCTTT. This encodes CASTRTGATEAFF. The chain links TRBV6-5 to TRBJ1-1; possible D gene TRBD1, 6 bases. The germline V and J ends were trimmed by 7 bases and 5 bases, with 14 bases remaining between them. Germline values: CDR1 MNHEY, CDR2 SVGAGI. The CDR3 sequence is 13 residues long.

V gene TRBV27 combines with J gene TRBJ2-1; 9 nucleotides line up with TRBD2. The V gene end was trimmed by 8 bases and the J gene end by 2 bases; junction bases not matched to a gene: 10. CDR3 size: 16 residues. Per germline, CDR1 MNHEY and CDR2 SMNVEV (reference sequence). CDR3: CASAILAGQPYNEQFF. In DNA form, the CDR3 reads TGTGCCAGCGCTATACTAGCGGGCCAGCCCTACAATGAGCAGTTCTTC.

This chain connects TRBV29-1 to TRBJ2-5; D remains unclear. CDR1 and CDR2 from the germline V gene are SQVTM and ANQGSEA. This CDR3 is 14 amino acids long. The V end lost 7 bases, the J end lost 5 bases, and 20 bases lay between the germline ends. The CDR3 nucleotides read TGCAGCGCTCATGGAAGGCCAAACGGGGAGACCCAGTACTTC. This encodes CSAHGRPNGETQYF. Full variable domain (outside the CDR3, taken from reference TRBV29-1 and TRBJ2-5): SAVISQKPSRDICQRGTSLTIQCQVDSQVTMMFWYRQQPGQSLTLIATANQGSEATYESGFVIDKFPISRPNLTFSTLTVSNMSPEDSSIYLCSAHGRPNGETQYFGPGTRLLVL.

This clone was counted a few times. The genes are TRBV12-3 or TRBV12-4 and TRBJ1-5; possible D gene TRBD1, 5 bases. The CDR3 totals 13 residues. V was shortened by 7 bases and J by 7 bases, with 14 bases between the two germline ends. CDR3: CASNRGGGQPQHF. CDR3 nucleotide sequence: TGTGCCAGCAACCGTGGGGGAGGCCAGCCCCAGCATTTT.